This T cell receptor (beta chain) emerged from a study of blood T cell dynamics during melanoma immunotherapy. Study summary: Metastatic melanoma patients received first-line pembrolizumab or nivolumab plus ipilimumab.

The table came from immunoSEQ multiplex PCR; TCRdb's copy has only in-frame clones and leaves some out. The data contain roughly 15,000 clones, approximately 88% of them singletons. With 5 bases clipped from V and 7 bases from J, the junction kept 7 bases outside the gene matches. The CDR3 length is 14 residues. Germline assignment: CDR1 MDHEN and CDR2 SYDVKM. This clone was seen only once. The target antigen is unknown. Study observations and caveats: Unlike progressors, later disease-control patients had W3 repertoires gaining clonality or diversity.

Time point noted: week 3, after first cycle of checkpoint inhibitor. One draw preceded checkpoint blockade; another followed its first cycle at week 3. Prior systemic cancer therapy, immunosuppressant use and other active malignancies excluded patients. The clonotype was recovered from a human donor with melanoma. The chain recombines TRBV28 with TRBJ1-5, with 8 bases that match TRBD1. The specimen comprised blood, sampled from a patient treated with checkpoint blockade. The CDR3 region is CASSPQGAPQPQHF. The CDR3 DNA follows: TGTGCCAGCAGTCCTCAGGGGGCCCCGCAGCCCCAGCATTTT.